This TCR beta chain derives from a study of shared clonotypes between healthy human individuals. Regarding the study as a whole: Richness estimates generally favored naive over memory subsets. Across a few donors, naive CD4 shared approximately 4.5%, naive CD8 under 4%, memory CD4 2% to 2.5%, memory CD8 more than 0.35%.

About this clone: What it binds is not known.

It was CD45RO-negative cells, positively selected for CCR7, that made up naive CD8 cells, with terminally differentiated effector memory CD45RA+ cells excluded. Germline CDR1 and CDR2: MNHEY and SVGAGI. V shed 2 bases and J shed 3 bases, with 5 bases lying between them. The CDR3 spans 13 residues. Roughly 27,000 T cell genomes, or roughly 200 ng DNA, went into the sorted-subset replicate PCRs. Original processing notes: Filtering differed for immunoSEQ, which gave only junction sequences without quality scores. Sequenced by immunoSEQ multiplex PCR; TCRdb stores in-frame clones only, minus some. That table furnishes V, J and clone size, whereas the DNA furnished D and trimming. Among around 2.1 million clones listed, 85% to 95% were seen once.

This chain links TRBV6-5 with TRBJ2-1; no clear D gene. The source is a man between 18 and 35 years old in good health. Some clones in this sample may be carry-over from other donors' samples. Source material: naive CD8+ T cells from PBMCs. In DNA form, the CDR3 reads TGTGCCAGCAGTTACCGCTACTACAATGAGCAGTTCTTC. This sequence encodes CASSYRYYNEQFF.